This T cell receptor beta chain came from a study of read filtering for tumor transcriptome and immune sequencing. Overall study: Mean patient age was roughly 72 years, range about 47 to 85; around 17 male, some 15 female.

The library was built from about 400 ng RNA with molecular barcoded adaptors for alpha/delta and beta/gamma chains. In TCRdb, the reads were re-called with MiXCR into one record per CDR3 protein. The table records approximately 59,000 distinct CDR3 sequences, over 9% of them present only once. To note about this clonotype: Its antigen is unknown.

The V end was cut by 6 bases, the J end by 0 bases, with 14 bases between. CDR1 and CDR2 (germline): DFQATT, SNEGSKA (reference sequence). This CDR3 has 14 amino acids. The study, taken as a whole, reports: Without single-read clonotypes, shared clonotype proportions correlated more between IR-seq and RNA-seq. Even smaller IR-seq throughput identified most shared clonotypes. The CD138-negative fraction was mixed bone marrow immune cells, not pure T cells.

This receptor was obtained from a donor at least 40 years old with multiple myeloma. Source material: a population of CD138-negative cells sorted from bone marrow. The gene calls are TRBV20-1 and TRBJ2-5; possibly TRBD1 for D (6 bases). The CDR3 protein is CSAVLQGYQETQYF. The CDR3 DNA is TGCAGTGCCGTTTTACAGGGATACCAAGAGACCCAGTACTTC.